This TCR beta chain was recorded in a study of blood T cell repertoires in COVID-19. Data came from immunoSEQ multiplex PCR; TCRdb stores just in-frame clones and leaves some out. The profile covers 150,000 or so clones, with approximately 80% appearing a single time and approximately 10% taken by the ten largest. The V end was cut by 6 bases, the J end by 0 bases, with 11 bases between. Germline CDR1 LNHDA, CDR2 SQIVND (reference sequence). This CDR3 spans 14 amino acids. This clone was found once. The sample was PBMCs or T cells enriched from blood (not recorded which). V gene TRBV19 combines with J gene TRBJ1-1; D ambiguous. The sequence was obtained from a man aged 45-65 years who had recovered from COVID-19. CDR3 amino acids: CASSTASMNTEAFF. As DNA, the CDR3 is TGTGCCAGTAGCACAGCAAGCATGAACACTGAAGCTTTCTTT.